This T cell receptor (beta chain) came from a study of early T cells in non-severe SARS-CoV-2 infection. The CDR3 consists of 13 residues. Germline loops: CDR1 ENHRY, CDR2 SYGVKD. V was clipped by 4 bases and J by 4 bases, with 9 bases between them. TCRdb re-analysed the 5' RACE reads in MiXCR, keeping a single row per CDR3 protein. The sample contains about 60,000 distinct CDR3 sequences, 8.5% to 10% of which appear only once. The origin of this receptor is an adult who was a healthcare worker with PCR-confirmed SARS-CoV-2 infection or an uninfected control (not recorded which). Specimen: whole blood. This rearrangement joins TRBV10-3 to TRBJ2-3, with D perhaps TRBD1 (6 bases). The chain's CDR3 is CAISGQESDTQYF. The CDR3 coding sequence is TGTGCCATCAGTGGACAGGAGTCAGATACGCAGTATTTT.